This record looks at one T cell receptor (beta chain) sequence and its context. The data were taken from a study of blood T cell repertoires in COVID-19. At the level of the study: Some COVID-19 samples were acute and others convalescent; all came from the United States, Italy and Spain. The cDNA or gDNA used as material had been derived from T cells, B-cell-depleted T cells, or PBMCs.

The CDR3 covers 16 residues. The germline CDR1 and CDR2 sequences are SGDLS and YYNGEE. The trim removed 0 bases at V and 3 bases at J, leaving 7 bases unmatched. In the authors' methods: Cell counts per sample came from amplifying reference gene primers. The repertoire was sequenced with immunoSEQ multiplex PCR; TCRdb's copy has only in-frame clones and lacks some. V, J and clone size are those of that table, while D and trimming were read from the DNA. The table has some 150,000 clones, 70% to 85% seen once. Sequencing was done on a sample of peripheral blood. This receptor was obtained from a woman aged 50 to 60 in a cohort sampled during active or convalescent COVID-19. The rearrangement uses TRBV9 and TRBJ2-5; TRBD2 matches 8 bases. The CDR3 sequence is CASSVVPGTSEETQYF. For the CDR3, the DNA is TGTGCCAGCAGCGTAGTGCCCGGGACTAGTGAAGAGACCCAGTACTTC.